These 4 T cell receptor beta chains were all obtained from the same sample, sequenced in a study of OX40 agonist ivuxolimab in advanced cancers. The protocol used for the library was the immunoSEQ multiplex PCR assay. Held by TCRdb, this immuneACCESS table contains in-frame sequences only and omits some clones. Under half of the omission traces to an unresolved V gene where checked; the cause of the rest is unknown. The sample table holds tens of thousands of clones, of which about 90% were seen once. Around 16% of the sample belongs to the ten largest clones. The starting material was CD4+ or CD8+ T cells sorted from blood, obtained in a trial of the OX40 agonist ivuxolimab. The receptors were sampled from an adult with an advanced solid tumor such as melanoma, head and neck, liver or kidney cancer.

CDR3 nucleotides: TGTGCCAGCACACAGGGGCTTAATCAGCCCCAGCATTTT. It codes for CASTQGLNQPQHF. V usage is TRBV6-5 and J usage is TRBJ1-5; 7 bases are shared with TRBD1. The CDR3 covers 13 residues. Germline CDR1 and CDR2: MNHEY and SVGAGI. Trimming at V came to 7 bases and at J to 4 bases, leaving 4 bases not matched to a gene.

The rearrangement uses TRBV6-5 and TRBJ1-1, with D maybe TRBD1 (5 bases). This CDR3 has 14 amino acids. Looked up from germline, CDR1 is MNHEY and CDR2 is SVGAGI. V was shortened by 7 bases and J by 4 bases, with 16 bases between the two germline ends. The CDR3 coding sequence is TGTGCCAGCAACCACCCCTTTGGGGGCACTGAAGCTTTCTTT. The encoded protein is CASNHPFGGTEAFF.

The chain couples TRBV6-9 to TRBJ2-5, with D maybe TRBD1 (5 bases). The CDR3 spans 13 residues. The V end lost 5 bases, the J end lost 5 bases, and 12 bases lay between the germline ends. Germline V lookup: CDR1 MNHGY, CDR2 SVAAGI. The CDR3 here is CASSRTAGETQYF. DNA for the CDR3: TGTGCCAGCAGTCGCACAGCAGGGGAGACCCAGTACTTC.

The chain uses TRBV2 and TRBJ1-5, with a tentative D call TRBD1 (5 bases). Germline V gene data show CDR1 as SNHLY and CDR2 as FYNNEI. The CDR3 loop spans 13 amino acids. The germline V and J ends were trimmed by 6 bases and 0 bases, with 6 bases remaining between them. The CDR3 here is CASRGDSNQPQHF. The DNA for the CDR3 is TGTGCCAGCAGGGGGGATAGCAATCAGCCCCAGCATTTT.